The 19 T cell receptor beta chains reported below all come from one sample, sequenced in a study of post-analysis software for immune sequencing data. General study points: The study found TRBV5-6, TRBV5-1 and TRBV20-1 among about five TRBV segments more frequent in patients than controls.

Incorporated into the TCR beta cDNA libraries were unique molecular identifiers, which served to reduce PCR and sequencing biases. Using its own MiXCR run on the PCR reads, TCRdb lists one record per CDR3 protein. The table shows around 710,000 distinct CDR3 sequences, with 46% occurring only once. Antigens of these TCRs are unknown. The sample taken for sequencing was blood. The receptors here all came from a girl between 10 and 17 years old with multiple sclerosis.

This chain joins TRBV7-2 and TRBJ2-5; 9 nucleotides line up with TRBD2. The ends lost 2 bases at V and 2 bases at J; junction bases unmatched: 9. The germline V gene encodes CDR1 SGHTA and CDR2 FQGNSA. CDR3 length: 17 amino acids. CDR3 coding DNA: TGTGCCAGCAGCTTAACCCCCGGCCTAGCGGGACAAGAGACCCAGTACTTC. Protein sequence: CASSLTPGLAGQETQYF.

V is TRBV7-2 and J is TRBJ2-3; TRBD2 matches at 7 bases. The CDR3 loop spans 17 amino acids. The trim removed 1 base at V and 4 bases at J, leaving 11 bases unmatched. Per germline, CDR1 SGHTA and CDR2 FQGNSA. The CDR3: CASSLGGPGLVPDTQYF. For the CDR3, the DNA is TGTGCCAGCAGCTTAGGAGGCCCAGGACTAGTCCCAGATACGCAGTATTTT. Looking up the rest from reference TRBV7-2 and TRBJ2-3 gives the full variable domain: GAGVSQSPSNKVTEKGKDVELRCDPISGHTALYWYRQSLGQGLEFLIYFQGNSAPDKSGLPSDRFSAERTGGSVSTLTIQRTQQEDSAVYLCASSLGGPGLVPDTQYFGPGTRLTVL.

This clonotype showed up just a few times. CDR3 sequence (DNA): TGTGCCAGCAGGACGACAGGGCTCGTCTATGGCTACACCTTC. Residues: CASRTTGLVYGYTF. The chain is built from TRBV2 and TRBJ1-2; TRBD1 matches 7 bases. In germline, CDR1 is SNHLY, CDR2 FYNNEI. J was trimmed by 4 bases and V by 6 bases; bases with no gene match: 8. The CDR3 is 14 residues long.

The V call is TRBV5-1, the J call TRBJ2-7, with D perhaps given as TRBD1 or TRBD2 (5 bases each). This CDR3 has 15 residues. Germline lookup yields CDR1 SGHRS and CDR2 YFSETQ. V shed 4 bases and J shed 1 base, with 15 bases lying between them. The chain's CDR3 is CASSTGTAESYEQYF. The CDR3 DNA reads as TGCGCCAGCAGCACCGGGACGGCAGAATCCTACGAGCAGTACTTC.

The CDR3 protein is CASSLRGLLGSNEQFF. The CDR3 region has the DNA TGTGCCAGCAGCTTAAGGGGCCTCTTGGGTAGCAATGAGCAGTTCTTC. This chain joins TRBV7-3 and TRBJ2-1, with D tentatively TRBD1 (5 bases). V was cut by 1 base and J by 6 bases, with 16 bases left in between. This CDR3 comprises 16 residues. The V gene's germline CDR1 is SGHTA and CDR2 FQGTGA.

The rearrangement links TRBV29-1 to TRBJ2-5, with no clear D. Germline CDR1 is SQVTM and CDR2 is ANQGSEA. With 2 bases removed from V and 4 bases from J, the gap between germline ends came to 5 bases. This CDR3 spans 11 amino acids. The CDR3 region has the DNA TGCAGCGTTGAACATGGAGAGACCCAGTACTTC. It translates to CSVEHGETQYF.

This chain joins TRBV4-3 and TRBJ2-5; D not resolved. Between the trimmed V and J ends, which lost 0 bases and 11 bases, there was a span of 22 bases. Germline V CDR1 and CDR2: LGHNA, YSLEER. This CDR3 is 16 amino acids long. The CDR3 region has the DNA TGCGCCAGCAGCCAAGAGCCAAGCGACCGCTCCTACGGGCAGTACTTC. Translation gives CASSQEPSDRSYGQYF.

The gene calls are TRBV12-3 or TRBV12-4 and TRBJ1-5; D uncertain. V was trimmed by 2 bases and J by 3 bases, leaving 8 bases between them. This CDR3 spans 14 amino acids. The CDR3 is CASSLTVTNQPQHF. The DNA for the CDR3 is TGTGCCAGCAGTTTAACGGTAACCAATCAGCCCCAGCATTTT.

The chain has TRBV7-6 and TRBJ2-7, with TRBD2 as a possible D gene (5 bases). CDR1 and CDR2 from the germline V gene are SGHVS and FNYEAQ. Between the trimmed V and J ends, which lost 5 bases and 1 base, there was a span of 12 bases. The CDR3 contains 14 residues. CDR3 bases: TGTGCCAGCAGCCAAGAGGGAAATTCCTACGAGCAGTACTTC. This gives the protein CASSQEGNSYEQYF. Supplemented by reference TRBV7-6 and TRBJ2-7, the full variable domain reads GAGVSQSPRYKVTKRGQDVALRCDPISGHVSLYWYRQALGQGPEFLTYFNYEAQQDKSGLPNDRFSAERPEGSISTLTIQRTEQRDSAMYRCASSQEGNSYEQYFGPGTRLTVT.

In its sample, this clonotype was seen a few times. V is TRBV6-6 and J is TRBJ1-1; D gene ambiguous. The CDR3 spans 15 residues. The V gene lost 7 bases and the J gene lost 1 base, with 16 bases spanning the gap. Germline-derived CDR1 and CDR2 are MNHNY and SVGAGI (reference sequence). The DNA for the CDR3 is TGTGCCAGCACCAAGCTCGGGGAGGGGAACACTGAAGCTTTCTTT. Its protein product is CASTKLGEGNTEAFF.

V and J are TRBV20-1 and TRBJ2-7; 7 bases align to TRBD2. Germline assignment: CDR1 DFQATT and CDR2 SNEGSKA (reference sequence). V was pared by 3 bases and J by 2 bases, with 10 bases of the junction left unmatched. CDR3 size: 15 residues. Here the CDR3 reads CSASTSGEGTYEQYF. The CDR3 DNA reads TGCAGTGCTAGCACCAGCGGGGAGGGGACCTACGAGCAGTACTTC.

This clonotype was detected a few times. V is TRBV12-3 or TRBV12-4 and J is TRBJ2-1; 14 bases fit TRBD2. V lost 6 bases to trimming and J lost 3 bases; unmatched junction nucleotides: 1. CDR3 length: 15 residues. The chain's CDR3 is CASRGLAGDYNEQFF. CDR3 DNA sequence: TGTGCCAGCAGGGGACTAGCGGGGGACTACAATGAGCAGTTCTTC.

In this sample, this clonotype turned up a few times. The chain uses TRBV4-3 and TRBJ2-1, with 10 bases lining up with TRBD2. Germline assignment: CDR1 LGHNA and CDR2 YSLEER. This CDR3 has 17 residues. The J segment lost 0 bases and the V segment lost 4 bases, leaving 6 bases of the junction unmatched. CDR3 nucleotides: TGCGCCAGCAGCCCAGGACTAGCGGAGAGCTCCTACAATGAGCAGTTCTTC. It encodes CASSPGLAESSYNEQFF.

The J gene is TRBJ1-2, the V gene TRBV6-6; D perhaps matches TRBD1 (6 bases). CDR3 size: 15 residues. Trimming pared 1 base from V and 0 bases from J, leaving 9 bases between. Germline V gene sequence: CDR1 MNHNY, CDR2 SVGAGI (reference sequence). The CDR3 region has the DNA TGTGCCAGCAGTTACTGGGGGACAACTAACTATGGCTACACCTTC. Protein product: CASSYWGTTNYGYTF.

This clonotype occurred a few times. The rearrangement uses TRBV11-2 and TRBJ2-7; 9 bases fit TRBD1. From germline, CDR1 is SGHAT and CDR2 FQNNGV. The length of the CDR3 is 13 residues. The trim removed 5 bases at V and 5 bases at J, leaving 4 bases unmatched. Here the CDR3 reads CASSTRDRDEQYF. CDR3 coding DNA: TGTGCCAGCAGCACGCGGGACAGGGACGAGCAGTACTTC.

The chain has TRBV20-1 and TRBJ2-4; D is possibly TRBD2 (6 bases). The DNA end is a closer match to TRBJ2-7, so the J assignment may be wrong. Germline lookup yields CDR1 DFQATT and CDR2 SNEGSKA (reference sequence). This CDR3 spans 15 amino acids. The CDR3 region is CSARVPGTRSYEQYF. The CDR3 region has the DNA TGCAGTGCTAGAGTGCCCGGGACTCGATCCTACGAGCAGTACTTC.

This clonotype was seen only a few times. The chain employs TRBV20-1 and TRBJ1-2; the D is unclear. V was cut by 3 bases and J by 5 bases, with 13 bases left in between. CDR1 is DFQATT and CDR2 is SNEGSKA in the germline V gene (reference sequence). The CDR3 loop spans 13 amino acids. The CDR3 sequence is CSAREGRRYGYTF. CDR3 nucleotides: TGCAGTGCTAGGGAAGGCAGGAGGTATGGCTACACCTTC.

This clonotype has a count of ten or more. The genes are TRBV9 and TRBJ2-1; 10 bases are a match to TRBD2. Trimming took 0 bases from V and 5 from J; bases not matched to a gene: 2. This CDR3 is built from 15 residues. Germline values: CDR1 SGDLS, CDR2 YYNGEE. The CDR3 DNA is TGTGCCAGCAGCGTAGAGGGACTAGCGAACAATGAGCAGTTCTTC. It specifies CASSVEGLANNEQFF.

The gene calls are TRBV5-1 and TRBJ1-1; the D gene is possibly TRBD1 (5 bases). Germline CDR1 SGHRS, CDR2 YFSETQ. The CDR3 extends over 15 amino acids. Trimming pared 2 bases from V and 4 bases from J, leaving 15 bases between. The CDR3 sequence: CASSLEGPPGTEAFF. The CDR3, as DNA: TGCGCCAGCAGCTTAGAGGGACCCCCGGGCACTGAAGCTTTCTTT.